Described below is a single T cell receptor (beta chain) sequence and its context. The sample belongs to a study of regulatory T cells in long-lasting Graves disease. In building TCR beta libraries, iRepertoire HTBI primers were used together with Arm-PCR of CDR3 regions. TCRdb reanalysed the multiplex PCR reads using MiXCR and keeps one entry per CDR3 protein. The data hold approximately 440,000 distinct CDR3 sequences, with 15% to 20% observed a single time. Time point in this sample: newly diagnosed GD, antithyroid drugs for less than 3 months. Preparation of the TCR library used RNA extracted from PBMCs. The CDR3 covers 15 residues. Germline V gene lookup returns CDR1 SGHVS and CDR2 FQNEAQ. Trimming left V 5 bases short and J 0 bases short, with 13 bases between. A further study also used this sample, focusing on T cells in Graves' hyperthyroidism and ophthalmopathy.

The sequence derives from a man aged 40-55 years with Graves disease. The sample in question was peripheral blood mononuclear cells (PBMCs), obtained at new diagnosis, from a patient treated with antithyroid drugs. The V gene is TRBV7-8, the J gene TRBJ1-2; D uncertain. Here the CDR3 reads CASSPGRLANYGYTF. The DNA for the CDR3 is TGTGCCAGCAGCCCCGGACGGCTAGCTAACTATGGCTACACCTTC.